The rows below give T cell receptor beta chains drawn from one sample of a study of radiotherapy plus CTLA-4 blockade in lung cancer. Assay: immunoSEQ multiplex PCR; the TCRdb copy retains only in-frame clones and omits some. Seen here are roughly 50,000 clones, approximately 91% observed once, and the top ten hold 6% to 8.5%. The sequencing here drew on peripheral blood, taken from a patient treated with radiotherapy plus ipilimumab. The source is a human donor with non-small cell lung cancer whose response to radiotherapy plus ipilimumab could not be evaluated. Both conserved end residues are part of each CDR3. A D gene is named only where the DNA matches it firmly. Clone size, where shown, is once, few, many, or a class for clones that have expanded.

CAIRGQGTSSYEQYF | TGTGCCATCAGGGGACAGGGGACCTCCTCCTACGAGCAGTACTTC | TRBD1 | TRBV10-3 | - | TRBJ2-7
CASSITGSGYTF | TGTGCCAGTAGTATAACAGGGAGTGGCTACACCTTC | - | TRBV19 | - | TRBJ1-2
CASSDSGTGGQQYF | TGTGCCAGCAGCGATTCCGGGACAGGGGGCCAGCAGTACTTC | TRBD1 | TRBV9 | once | TRBJ2-7
CASSRHSGRTNTGELFF | TGTGCCAGCAGCCGCCATAGCGGGAGGACTAACACCGGGGAGCTGTTTTTT | TRBD2 | TRBV7-9 | - | TRBJ2-2
CASSLGRGSHNEQFF | TGTGCCAGCAGCTTGGGGAGGGGTTCGCACAATGAGCAGTTCTTC | - | TRBV5-4 | - | TRBJ2-1
CALQERSQETQYF | TGTGCCCTCCAAGAGCGGAGCCAAGAGACCCAGTACTTC | - | TRBV30 | - | TRBJ2-5
CATLRGNIQYF | TGTGCCACCCTAAGGGGAAACATTCAGTACTTC | - | TRBV28 | - | TRBJ2-4
CASSYGRLYSNQPQHF | TGTGCCAGCAGTTACGGGAGGTTGTATAGCAATCAGCCCCAGCATTTT | - | TRBV6-6 | - | TRBJ1-5
CASSYRDTIYF | TGTGCCAGCAGCTACAGGGACACCATATATTTT | - | TRBV2 | once | TRBJ1-3
CASSVGEETQYF | TGTGCCAGCAGCGTCGGTGAGGAGACCCAGTACTTC | - | TRBV21-1 | - | TRBJ2-5
CASRPTGVSGEQYF | TGTGCCAGCAGACCTACCGGGGTTTCGGGGGAGCAGTACTTC | - | TRBV6-1 | - | TRBJ2-7
CASSSGTHNEKLFF | TGTGCCAGTAGTAGTGGGACACATAATGAAAAACTGTTTTTT | - | TRBV19 | - | TRBJ1-4
CASSLGQGVEKLFF | TGCGCCAGCAGCTTGGGACAGGGGGTTGAAAAACTGTTTTTT | TRBD1 | TRBV5-1 | - | TRBJ1-4
CASRQGGYNSPLHF | TGTGCCAGCCGTCAAGGAGGTTATAATTCACCCCTCCACTTT | - | TRBV6-5 | - | TRBJ1-6
CASSYLQGAGTSGYTF | TGTGCCAGCAGTTACTTACAGGGGGCAGGGACTTCTGGCTACACCTTC | TRBD1 | TRBV6-5 | - | TRBJ1-2
CASSETVYEQYF | TGTGCCAGCAGTGAGACTGTCTACGAGCAGTACTTC | - | TRBV2 | - | TRBJ2-7
CASSPPGGARTDTQYF | TGTGCCAGCAGTCCTCCTGGTGGGGCGCGCACAGATACGCAGTATTTT | - | TRBV6-6 | once | TRBJ2-3